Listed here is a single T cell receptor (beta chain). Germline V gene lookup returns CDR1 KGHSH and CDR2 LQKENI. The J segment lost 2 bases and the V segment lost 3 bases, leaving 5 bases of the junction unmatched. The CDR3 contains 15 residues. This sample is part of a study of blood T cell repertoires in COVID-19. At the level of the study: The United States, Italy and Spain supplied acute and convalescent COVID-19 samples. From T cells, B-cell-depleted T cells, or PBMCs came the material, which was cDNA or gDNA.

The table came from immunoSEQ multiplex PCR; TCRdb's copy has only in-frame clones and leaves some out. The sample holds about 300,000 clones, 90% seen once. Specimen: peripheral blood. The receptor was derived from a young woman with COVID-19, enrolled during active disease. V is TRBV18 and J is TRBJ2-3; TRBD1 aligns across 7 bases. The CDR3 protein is CASSPDRVNTDTQYF. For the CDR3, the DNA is TGTGCCAGCTCACCCGACAGGGTTAACACAGATACGCAGTATTTT.